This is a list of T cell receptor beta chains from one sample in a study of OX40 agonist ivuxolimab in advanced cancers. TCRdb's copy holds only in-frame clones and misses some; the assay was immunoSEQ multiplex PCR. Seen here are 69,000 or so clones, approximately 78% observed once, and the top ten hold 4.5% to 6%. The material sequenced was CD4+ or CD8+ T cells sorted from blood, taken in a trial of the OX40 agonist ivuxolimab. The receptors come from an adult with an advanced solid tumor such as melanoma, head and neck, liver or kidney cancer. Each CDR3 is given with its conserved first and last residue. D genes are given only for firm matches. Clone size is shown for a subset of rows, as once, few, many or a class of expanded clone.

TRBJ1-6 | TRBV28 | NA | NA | CASRTPDSSYNSPLHF | TGTGCCAGCAGGACCCCTGACAGCTCCTATAATTCACCCCTCCACTTT
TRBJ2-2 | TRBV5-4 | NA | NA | CASSSGTGELFF | TGTGCCAGCAGCTCCGGTACCGGGGAGCTGTTTTTT
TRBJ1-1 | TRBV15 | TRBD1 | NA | CATSRGDRGFTNTEAFF | TGTGCCACCAGCAGAGGCGACAGGGGGTTCACTAACACTGAAGCTTTCTTT
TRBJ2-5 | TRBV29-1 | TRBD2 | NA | CSVEEGGAGRGETQYF | TGCAGCGTTGAAGAAGGTGGTGCAGGGAGGGGAGAGACCCAGTACTTC
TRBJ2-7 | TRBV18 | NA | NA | CASSQGSDTEQYF | TGTGCCAGCTCACAGGGTTCGGATACCGAGCAGTACTTC
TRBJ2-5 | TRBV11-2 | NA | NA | CASSLAGIRGETQYF | TGTGCCAGCAGCTTAGCGGGAATAAGGGGAGAGACCCAGTACTTC
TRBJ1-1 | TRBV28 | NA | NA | CASTSITGEAFF | TGTGCCAGCACCTCGATCACGGGTGAAGCTTTCTTT
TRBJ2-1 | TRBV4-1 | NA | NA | CASSQLTVHLHEQFF | TGCGCCAGCAGCCAACTTACAGTTCATCTCCATGAGCAGTTCTTC
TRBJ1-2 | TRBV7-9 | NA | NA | CASSLRGGYTF | TGTGCCAGCAGCTTACGGGGGGGCTACACCTTC
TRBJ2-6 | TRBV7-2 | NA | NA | CASSFDSVSGANVLTF | TGTGCCAGCAGCTTTGATTCCGTCTCTGGGGCCAACGTCCTGACTTTC
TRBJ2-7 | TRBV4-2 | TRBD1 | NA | CASSQGTGDIHEQYF | TGTGCCAGCAGCCAGGGGACAGGGGATATCCACGAGCAGTACTTC
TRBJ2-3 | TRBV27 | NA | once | CASNPGDRTDTQYF | TGTGCCAGCAATCCAGGAGACCGCACAGATACGCAGTATTTT
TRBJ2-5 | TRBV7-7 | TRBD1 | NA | CASSSGTGGRYETQYF | TGTGCCAGCAGCTCGGGGACAGGGGGCCGGTATGAGACCCAGTACTTC
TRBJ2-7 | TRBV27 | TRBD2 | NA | CASSFGGTRAYEQYF | TGTGCCAGCAGTTTCGGGGGGACGCGAGCCTACGAGCAGTACTTC
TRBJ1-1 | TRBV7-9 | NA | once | CASSLGGGVTEAFF | TGTGCCAGCAGCTTAGGCGGGGGAGTCACTGAAGCTTTCTTT
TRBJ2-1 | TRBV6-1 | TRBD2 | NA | CASSKEGTSGNHEQFF | TGTGCCAGCAGTAAAGAAGGGACTAGCGGGAACCATGAGCAGTTCTTC
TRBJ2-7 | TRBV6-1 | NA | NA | CASSGPLRTLIYYEQYF | TGTGCCAGCAGTGGTCCCCTCAGAACCCTAATTTACTACGAGCAGTACTTC
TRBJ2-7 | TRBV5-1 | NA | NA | CASSFDGTSSYEQYF | TGCGCCAGCAGCTTTGACGGGACAAGCTCCTACGAGCAGTACTTC
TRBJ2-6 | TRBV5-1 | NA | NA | CASSLEPSGANVLTF | TGCGCCAGCAGCTTGGAACCCTCTGGGGCCAACGTCCTGACTTTC
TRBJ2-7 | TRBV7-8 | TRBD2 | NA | CASSLESAGVGSYEQYF | TGTGCCAGCAGCTTAGAATCAGCGGGAGTGGGGTCCTACGAGCAGTACTTC
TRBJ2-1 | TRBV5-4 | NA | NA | CASSKTLANNEQFF | TGTGCCAGCAGCAAAACACTAGCAAACAATGAGCAGTTCTTC
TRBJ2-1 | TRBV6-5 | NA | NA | CASSEFGEQFF | TGTGCCAGCAGTGAATTCGGTGAGCAGTTCTTC
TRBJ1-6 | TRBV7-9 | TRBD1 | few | CASSLVRDRGNSPLHF | TGTGCCAGCAGCTTGGTCCGGGACAGGGGCAATTCACCCCTCCACTTT
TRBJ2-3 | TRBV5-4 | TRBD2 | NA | CASSLRASGRARDTQYF | TGTGCCAGCAGCTTGAGGGCTAGCGGGAGGGCCCGAGATACGCAGTATTTT
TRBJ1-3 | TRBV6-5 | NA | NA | CASSYGGSGNTIYF | TGTGCCAGCAGTTACGGCGGCTCTGGAAACACCATATATTTT
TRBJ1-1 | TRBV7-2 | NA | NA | CASSSLGGAFF | TGTGCCAGCAGCTCCCTCGGGGGAGCTTTCTTT
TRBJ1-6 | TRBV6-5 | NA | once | CASSSGRLGDSPLHF | TGTGCCAGCAGTTCGGGGAGGCTGGGAGATTCACCCCTCCACTTT
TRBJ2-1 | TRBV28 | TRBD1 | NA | CASSWGDRTWNEQFF | TGTGCCAGCAGTTGGGGGGACAGGACTTGGAATGAGCAGTTCTTC
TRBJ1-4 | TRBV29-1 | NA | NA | CSVERREKLFF | TGCAGCGTTGAGCGGAGGGAAAAACTGTTTTTT
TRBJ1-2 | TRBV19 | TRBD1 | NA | CASSGRQGLYYGYTF | TGTGCCAGTAGTGGCCGACAGGGGCTATACTATGGCTACACCTTC
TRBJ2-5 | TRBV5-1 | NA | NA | CASSLAGQGKETQYF | TGCGCCAGCAGCTTGGCGGGACAAGGAAAAGAGACCCAGTACTTC